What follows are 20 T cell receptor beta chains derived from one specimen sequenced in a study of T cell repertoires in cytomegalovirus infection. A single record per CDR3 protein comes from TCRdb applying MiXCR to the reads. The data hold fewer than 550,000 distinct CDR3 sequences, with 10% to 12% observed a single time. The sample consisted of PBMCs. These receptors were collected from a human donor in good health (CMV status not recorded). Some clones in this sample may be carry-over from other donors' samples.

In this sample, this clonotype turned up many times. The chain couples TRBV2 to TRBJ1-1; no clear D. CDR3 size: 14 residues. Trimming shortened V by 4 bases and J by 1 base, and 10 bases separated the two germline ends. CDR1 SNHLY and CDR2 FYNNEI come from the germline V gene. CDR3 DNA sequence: TGTGCCAGCAGTGCTGAGGCTTCGAACACTGAAGCTTTCTTT. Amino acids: CASSAEASNTEAFF.

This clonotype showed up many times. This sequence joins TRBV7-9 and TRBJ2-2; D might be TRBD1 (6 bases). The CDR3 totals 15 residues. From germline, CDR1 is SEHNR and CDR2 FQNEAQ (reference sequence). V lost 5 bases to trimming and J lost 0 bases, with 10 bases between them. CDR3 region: CASSTGTSNTGELFF. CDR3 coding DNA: TGTGCCAGCAGCACCGGGACATCGAACACCGGGGAGCTGTTTTTT.

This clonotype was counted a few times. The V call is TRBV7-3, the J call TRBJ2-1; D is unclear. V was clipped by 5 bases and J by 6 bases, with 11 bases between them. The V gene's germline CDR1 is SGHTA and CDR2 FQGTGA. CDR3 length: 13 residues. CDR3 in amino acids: CASSPSQINEQFF. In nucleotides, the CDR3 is TGTGCCAGCAGCCCTTCGCAGATCAATGAGCAGTTCTTC.

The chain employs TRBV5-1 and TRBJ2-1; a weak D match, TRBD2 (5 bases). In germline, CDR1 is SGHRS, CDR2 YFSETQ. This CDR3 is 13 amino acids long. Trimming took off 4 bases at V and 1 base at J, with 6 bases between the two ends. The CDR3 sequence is CASSRESYNEQFF. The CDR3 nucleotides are TGCGCCAGCAGCCGGGAATCCTACAATGAGCAGTTCTTC.

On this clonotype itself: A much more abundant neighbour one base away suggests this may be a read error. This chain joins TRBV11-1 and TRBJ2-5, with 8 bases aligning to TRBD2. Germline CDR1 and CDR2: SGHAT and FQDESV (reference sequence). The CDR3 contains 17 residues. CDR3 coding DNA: TGTACCAGCAGCTTAGTAGCGGGACGGGAGATGAGAGAGACCCAGTACTTC. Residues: CTSSLVAGREMRETQYF.

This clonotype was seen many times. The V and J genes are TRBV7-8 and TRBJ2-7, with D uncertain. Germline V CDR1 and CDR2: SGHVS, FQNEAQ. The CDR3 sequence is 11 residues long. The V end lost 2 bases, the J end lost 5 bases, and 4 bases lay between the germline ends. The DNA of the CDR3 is TGTGCCAGCAGCTTAATCCACGAGCAGTACTTC. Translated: CASSLIHEQYF.

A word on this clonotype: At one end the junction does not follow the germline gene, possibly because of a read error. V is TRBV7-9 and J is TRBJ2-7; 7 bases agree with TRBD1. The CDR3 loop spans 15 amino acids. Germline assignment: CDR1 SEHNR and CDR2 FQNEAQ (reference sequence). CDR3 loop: CASSRPDRTPYELYF. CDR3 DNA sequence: TGTGCCAGCAGCCGCCCGGACAGGACCCCTTACGAGCTGTACTTC. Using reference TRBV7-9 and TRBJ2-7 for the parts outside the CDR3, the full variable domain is DTGVSQNPRHKITKRGQNVTFRCDPISEHNRLYWYRQTLGQGPEFLTYFQNEAQLEKSRLLSDRFSAERPKGSFSTLEIQRTEQGDSAMYLCASSRPDRTPYELYFGPGTRLTVT.

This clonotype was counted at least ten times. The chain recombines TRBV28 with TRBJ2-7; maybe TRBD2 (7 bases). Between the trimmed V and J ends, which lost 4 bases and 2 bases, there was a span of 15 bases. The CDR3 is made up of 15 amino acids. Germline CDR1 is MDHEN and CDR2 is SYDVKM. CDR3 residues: CASSSNREGPYEQYF. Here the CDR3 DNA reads TGTGCCAGCAGTTCCAACAGGGAGGGCCCCTACGAGCAGTACTTC.

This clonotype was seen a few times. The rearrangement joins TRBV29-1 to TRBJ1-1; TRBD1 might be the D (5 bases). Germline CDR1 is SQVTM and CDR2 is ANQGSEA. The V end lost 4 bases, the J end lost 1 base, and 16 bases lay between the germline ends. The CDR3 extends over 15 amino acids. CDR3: CSVGDSLSGNTEAFF. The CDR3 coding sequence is TGCAGCGTTGGGGACTCCCTATCGGGGAACACTGAAGCTTTCTTT. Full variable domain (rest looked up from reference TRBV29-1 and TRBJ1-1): SAVISQKPSRDICQRGTSLTIQCQVDSQVTMMFWYRQQPGQSLTLIATANQGSEATYESGFVIDKFPISRPNLTFSTLTVSNMSPEDSSIYLCSVGDSLSGNTEAFFGQGTRLTVV.

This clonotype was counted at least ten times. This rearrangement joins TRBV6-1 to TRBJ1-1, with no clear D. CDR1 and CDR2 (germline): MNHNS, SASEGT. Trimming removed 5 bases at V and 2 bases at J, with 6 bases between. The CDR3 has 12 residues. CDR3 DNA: TGTGCCAGCAGTTATCTTAACACTGAAGCTTTCTTT. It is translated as CASSYLNTEAFF.

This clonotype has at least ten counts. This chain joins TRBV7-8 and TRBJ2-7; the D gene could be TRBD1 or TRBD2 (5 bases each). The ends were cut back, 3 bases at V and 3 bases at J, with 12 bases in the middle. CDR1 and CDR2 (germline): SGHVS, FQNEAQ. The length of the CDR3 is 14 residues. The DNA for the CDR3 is TGTGCCAGCAGCTTCCGGGACCGCCTCTACGAGCAGTACTTC. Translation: CASSFRDRLYEQYF.

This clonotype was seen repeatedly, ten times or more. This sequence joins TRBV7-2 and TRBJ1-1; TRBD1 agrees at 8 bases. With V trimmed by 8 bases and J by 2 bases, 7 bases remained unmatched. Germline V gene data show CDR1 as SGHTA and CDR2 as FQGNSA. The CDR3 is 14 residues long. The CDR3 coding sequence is TGTGCCAGCCAACCGGGGACAGGTAACACTGAAGCTTTCTTT. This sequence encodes CASQPGTGNTEAFF.

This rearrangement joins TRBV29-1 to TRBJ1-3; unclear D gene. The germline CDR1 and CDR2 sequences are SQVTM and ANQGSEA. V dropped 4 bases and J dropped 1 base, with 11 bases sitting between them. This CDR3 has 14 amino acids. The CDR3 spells CSVVAGTSGNTIYF. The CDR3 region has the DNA TGCAGCGTTGTTGCGGGAACTTCTGGAAACACCATATATTTT.

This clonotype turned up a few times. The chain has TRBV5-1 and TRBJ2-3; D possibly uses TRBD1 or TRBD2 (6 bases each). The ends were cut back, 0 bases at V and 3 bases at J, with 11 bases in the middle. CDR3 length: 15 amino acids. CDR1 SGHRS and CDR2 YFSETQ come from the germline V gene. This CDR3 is CASSLEGGWTDTQYF. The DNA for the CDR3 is TGCGCCAGCAGCTTGGAAGGGGGGTGGACAGATACGCAGTATTTT. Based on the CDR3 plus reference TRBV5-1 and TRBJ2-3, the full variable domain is KAGVTQTPRYLIKTRGQQVTLSCSPISGHRSVSWYQQTPGQGLQFLFEYFSETQRNKGNFPGRFSGRQFSNSRSEMNVSTLELGDSALYLCASSLEGGWTDTQYFGPGTRLTVL.

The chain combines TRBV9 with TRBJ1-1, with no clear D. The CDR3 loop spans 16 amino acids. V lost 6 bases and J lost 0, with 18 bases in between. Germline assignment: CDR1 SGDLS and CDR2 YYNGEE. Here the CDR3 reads CASTRSPNNMNTEAFF. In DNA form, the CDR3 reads TGTGCCAGCACCCGCTCCCCTAACAATATGAACACTGAAGCTTTCTTT.

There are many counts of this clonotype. The DNA for the CDR3 is TGTGCCAGCAGCTTCTTCCAGGGGGCAGATACGCAGTATTTT. Translation: CASSFFQGADTQYF. The genes are TRBV11-1 and TRBJ2-3, with 7 bases lining up with TRBD1. Unmatched junction bases numbered 4, after V lost 3 bases and J lost 4 bases. CDR1 is SGHAT, CDR2 FQDESV, per germline (reference sequence). The length of the CDR3 is 14 residues.

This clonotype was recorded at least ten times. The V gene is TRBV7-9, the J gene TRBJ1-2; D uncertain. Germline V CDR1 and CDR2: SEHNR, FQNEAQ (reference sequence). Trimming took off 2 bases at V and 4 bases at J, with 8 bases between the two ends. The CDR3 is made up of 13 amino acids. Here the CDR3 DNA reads TGTGCCAGCAGCTTAATTTCGGGCTATGGCTACACCTTC. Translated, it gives CASSLISGYGYTF.

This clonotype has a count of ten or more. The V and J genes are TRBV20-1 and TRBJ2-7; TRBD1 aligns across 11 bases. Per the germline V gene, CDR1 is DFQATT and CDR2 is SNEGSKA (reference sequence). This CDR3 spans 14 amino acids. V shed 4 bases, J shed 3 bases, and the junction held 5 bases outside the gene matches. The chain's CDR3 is CSATDRGLNYEQYF. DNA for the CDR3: TGCAGTGCTACGGACAGGGGGCTTAACTACGAGCAGTACTTC.

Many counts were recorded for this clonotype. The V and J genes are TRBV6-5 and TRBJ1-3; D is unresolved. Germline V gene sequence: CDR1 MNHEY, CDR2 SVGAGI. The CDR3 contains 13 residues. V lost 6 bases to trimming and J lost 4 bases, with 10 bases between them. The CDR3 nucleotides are TGTGCCAGCAGCCAGAGGAGCGGAAACACCATATATTTT. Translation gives CASSQRSGNTIYF.

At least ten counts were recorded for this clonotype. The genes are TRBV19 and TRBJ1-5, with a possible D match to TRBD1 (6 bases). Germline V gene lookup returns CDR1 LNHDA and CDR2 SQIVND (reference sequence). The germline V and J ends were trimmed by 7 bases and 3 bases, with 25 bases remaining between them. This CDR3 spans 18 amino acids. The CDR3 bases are TGTGCCAGTAAGGGGGGGGCGACGTTCGGTGCAAACAATCAGCCCCAGCATTTT. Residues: CASKGGATFGANNQPQHF.